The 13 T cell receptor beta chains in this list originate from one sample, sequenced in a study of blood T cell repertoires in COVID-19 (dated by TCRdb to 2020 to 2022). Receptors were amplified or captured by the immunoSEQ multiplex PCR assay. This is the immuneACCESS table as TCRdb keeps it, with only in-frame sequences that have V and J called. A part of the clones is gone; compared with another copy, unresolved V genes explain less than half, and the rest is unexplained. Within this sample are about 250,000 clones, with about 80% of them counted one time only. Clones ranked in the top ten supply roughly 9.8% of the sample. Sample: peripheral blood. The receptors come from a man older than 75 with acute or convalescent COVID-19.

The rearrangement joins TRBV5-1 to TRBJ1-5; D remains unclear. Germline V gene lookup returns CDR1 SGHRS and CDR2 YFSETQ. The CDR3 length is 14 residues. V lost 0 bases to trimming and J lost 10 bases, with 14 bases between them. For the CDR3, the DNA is TGCGCCAGCAGCTTGGGGAAGCGGGCGGATCCCCAGCATTTT. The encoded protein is CASSLGKRADPQHF.

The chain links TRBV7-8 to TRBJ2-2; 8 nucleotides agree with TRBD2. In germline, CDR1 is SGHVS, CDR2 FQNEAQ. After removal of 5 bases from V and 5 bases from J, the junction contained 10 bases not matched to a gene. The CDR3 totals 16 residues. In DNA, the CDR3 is TGTGCCAGCAGCCGTTACGGGAGGGACGAGACCGGGGAGCTGTTTTTT. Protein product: CASSRYGRDETGELFF.

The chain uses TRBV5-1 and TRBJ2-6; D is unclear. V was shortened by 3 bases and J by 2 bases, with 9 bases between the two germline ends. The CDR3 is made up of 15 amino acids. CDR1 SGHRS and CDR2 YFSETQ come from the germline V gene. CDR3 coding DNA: TGCGCCAGCAGCTCACCCCAGGCTGGGGCCAACGTCCTGACTTTC. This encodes CASSSPQAGANVLTF.

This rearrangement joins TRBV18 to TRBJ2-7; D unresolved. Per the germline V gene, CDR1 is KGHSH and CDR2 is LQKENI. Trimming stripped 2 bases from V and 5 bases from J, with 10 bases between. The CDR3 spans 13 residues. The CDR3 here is CASSPGRKDEQYF. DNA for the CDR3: TGTGCCAGCTCACCAGGCAGGAAGGACGAGCAGTACTTC.

The CDR3 nucleotides read TGTGCCAGCAGCTTAGATTGGACAGCCGGGACCCAGTACTTC. As protein: CASSLDWTAGTQYF. The chain combines TRBV11-2 with TRBJ2-5; D may be TRBD1 (6 bases). Trimming cost V 0 bases and J 7 bases, with 12 bases left between them. The CDR3 extends over 14 amino acids. Germline values: CDR1 SGHAT, CDR2 FQNNGV. The entire variable domain, with the rest obtained from reference TRBV11-2 and TRBJ2-5, is as follows: EAGVAQSPRYKIIEKRQSVAFWCNPISGHATLYWYQQILGQGPKLLIQFQNNGVVDDSQLPKDRFSAERLKGVDSTLKIQPAKLEDSAVYLCASSLDWTAGTQYFGPGTRLLVL.

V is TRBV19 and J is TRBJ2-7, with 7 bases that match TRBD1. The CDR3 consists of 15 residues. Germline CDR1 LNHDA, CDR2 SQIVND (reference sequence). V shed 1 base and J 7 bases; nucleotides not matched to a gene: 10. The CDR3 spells CASSIGPGQSREQYF. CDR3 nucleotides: TGTGCCAGTAGTATAGGGCCGGGACAGTCTCGGGAGCAGTACTTC.

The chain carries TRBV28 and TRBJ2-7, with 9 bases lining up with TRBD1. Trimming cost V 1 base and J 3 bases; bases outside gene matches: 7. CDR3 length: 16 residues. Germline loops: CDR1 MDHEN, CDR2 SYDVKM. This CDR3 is CASSLSGTGFHYEQYF. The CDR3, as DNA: TGTGCCAGCAGTTTATCCGGGACAGGGTTCCACTACGAGCAGTACTTC.

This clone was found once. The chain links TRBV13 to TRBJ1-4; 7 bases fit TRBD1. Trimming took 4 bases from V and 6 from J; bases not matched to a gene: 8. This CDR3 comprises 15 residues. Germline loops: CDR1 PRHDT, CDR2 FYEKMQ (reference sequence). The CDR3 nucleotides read TGTGCCAGCAGCTGGAGGGGGCAGGGAGATGAAAAACTGTTTTTT. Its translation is CASSWRGQGDEKLFF.

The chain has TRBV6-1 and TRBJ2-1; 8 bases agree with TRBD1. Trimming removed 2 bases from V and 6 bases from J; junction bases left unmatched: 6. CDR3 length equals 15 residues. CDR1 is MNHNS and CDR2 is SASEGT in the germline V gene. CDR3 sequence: CASSEWTGWGNEQFF. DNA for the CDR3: TGTGCCAGCAGTGAATGGACAGGGTGGGGCAATGAGCAGTTCTTC.

Here the CDR3 DNA reads TGTGCCAGCAGCAAAGCGCGGGGGGCCCAAAGGGACCACTACAATGAGCAGTTCTTC. Protein: CASSKARGAQRDHYNEQFF. This chain uses TRBV21-1 with TRBJ2-1; the table names TRBD2, a call not compared with the DNA. TRBV21-1 constitutes a pseudogene. This CDR3 is built from 19 residues.

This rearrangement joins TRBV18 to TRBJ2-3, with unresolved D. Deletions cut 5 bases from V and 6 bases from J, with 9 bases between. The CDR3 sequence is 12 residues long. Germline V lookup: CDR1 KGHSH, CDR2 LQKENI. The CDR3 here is CASSANEDTQYF. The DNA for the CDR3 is TGTGCCAGCTCAGCCAACGAGGATACGCAGTATTTT.

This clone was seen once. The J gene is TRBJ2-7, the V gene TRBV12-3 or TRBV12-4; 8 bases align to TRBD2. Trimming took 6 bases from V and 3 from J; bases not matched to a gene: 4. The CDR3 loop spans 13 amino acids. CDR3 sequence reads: CASRGTSNYEQYF. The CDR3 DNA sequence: TGTGCCAGCAGAGGGACTAGTAACTACGAGCAGTACTTC.

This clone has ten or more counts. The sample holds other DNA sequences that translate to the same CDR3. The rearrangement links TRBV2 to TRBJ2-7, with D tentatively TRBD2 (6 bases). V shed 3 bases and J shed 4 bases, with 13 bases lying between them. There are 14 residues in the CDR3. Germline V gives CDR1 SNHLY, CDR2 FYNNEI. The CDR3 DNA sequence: TGTGCCAGCAGTGAGGGTGGGAGGTCATACGAGCAGTACTTC. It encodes CASSEGGRSYEQYF.